Described below is a single TCR beta chain sequence and its context. Method: immunoSEQ multiplex PCR; TCRdb's copy keeps in-frame clones and lacks some. Counted here are about 100,000 clones, about 90% occurring once; the ten biggest clones make up less than 2%. This entry comes from a study of T cell changes during pregnancy in multiple sclerosis. Trimming pared 5 bases from V and 3 bases from J, leaving 12 bases between. The length of the CDR3 is 14 residues. Germline CDR1 and CDR2: PRHDT and FYEKMQ (reference sequence). The source is a female donor with multiple sclerosis, enrolled in a pregnancy study. The chain uses TRBV13 and TRBJ2-3; D is undetermined. Sequenced material: peripheral blood, taken after pregnancy. The CDR3 DNA sequence: TGTGCCAGCAGCCTATCCACCCTTACAGATACGCAGTATTTT. Translating it yields CASSLSTLTDTQYF.